Below are 13 T cell receptor beta chains sequenced from a single sample in a study of OX40 agonist ivuxolimab in advanced cancers. The table came from immunoSEQ multiplex PCR; TCRdb's copy has only in-frame clones and leaves some out. This table holds about 150,000 clones, 85% to 95% found once. The material sequenced was CD4+ or CD8+ T cells sorted from blood, taken in a trial of the OX40 agonist ivuxolimab. The receptors shown here come from an adult with an advanced solid tumor such as melanoma, head and neck, liver or kidney cancer.

The chain is built from TRBV4-2 and TRBJ1-1; unclear D gene. The CDR3 is 14 amino acids. The V gene's germline CDR1 is LGHNA and CDR2 YNFKEQ. V shed 1 base and J shed 1 base, with 7 bases lying between them. In nucleotides, the CDR3 is TGTGCCAGCAGCCAAGGTCGGGCGAACACTGAAGCTTTCTTT. Translating gives CASSQGRANTEAFF.

This sequence joins TRBV7-6 and TRBJ2-2; no firm D call. Germline lookup yields CDR1 SGHVS and CDR2 FNYEAQ. Trimming took 5 bases from V and 4 from J, leaving 17 bases between them. The CDR3 runs 16 residues. CDR3 in amino acids: CASSPSGVVVTGELFF. The DNA for the CDR3 is TGTGCCAGCAGCCCTTCTGGGGTCGTTGTCACCGGGGAGCTGTTTTTT.

V is TRBV7-3 and J is TRBJ2-7; D tentatively reads TRBD1 or TRBD2 (5 bases each). V was clipped by 5 bases and J by 3 bases, with 17 bases between them. The CDR3 covers 15 residues. CDR1 SGHTA and CDR2 FQGTGA come from the germline V gene. The CDR3 sequence: CASSPRDGAGYEQYF. In DNA form, the CDR3 reads TGTGCCAGCAGCCCAAGGGACGGGGCTGGCTACGAGCAGTACTTC.

The chain has TRBV15 and TRBJ2-2; 9 nucleotides align to TRBD2. Germline loops: CDR1 LNHNV, CDR2 YYDKDF (reference sequence). The CDR3 has 16 amino acids. Losses at the gene ends were 1 base for V and 4 bases for J; bases not matched to a gene: 4. The CDR3 DNA reads as TGTGCCACCAGCAGAGGGGGCGGGAGGGCCACCGGGGAGCTGTTTTTT. Encoded protein: CATSRGGGRATGELFF. The full variable domain, with the rest looked up from reference TRBV15 and TRBJ2-2, is DAMVIQNPRYQVTQFGKPVTLSCSQTLNHNVMYWYQQKSSQAPKLLFHYYDKDFNNEADTPDNFQSRRPNTSFCFLDIRSPGLGDTAMYLCATSRGGGRATGELFFGEGSRLTVL.

This clone has only one observation. The J gene is TRBJ2-1, the V gene TRBV11-3; D call uncertain. Trimming pared 4 bases from V and 8 bases from J, leaving 15 bases between. The germline gives CDR1 SGHNT, CDR2 YENEEA. There are 14 residues in the CDR3. The CDR3 region has the DNA TGTGCCAGCAGCTCCCCCTTGGGTTCGGATGAGCAGTTCTTC. Protein: CASSSPLGSDEQFF. The full variable domain, rest sourced from reference TRBV11-3 and TRBJ2-1, is EAGVVQSPRYKIIEKKQPVAFWCNPISGHNTLYWYLQNLGQGPELLIRYENEEAVDDSQLPKDRFSAERLKGVDSTLKIQPAELGDSAVYLCASSSPLGSDEQFFGPGTRLTVL.

This clone has just one count. V usage is TRBV10-1 and J usage is TRBJ2-5; the D gene could be TRBD1 or TRBD2 (6 bases each). From germline, CDR1 is WNHNN and CDR2 SYGVQD (reference sequence). V was clipped by 4 bases and J by 9 bases, with 18 bases between them. This CDR3 is built from 14 residues. The CDR3 region has the DNA TGCGCCAGCAGTGTGGGAGGCAGGGGTAAGGCCCAGTACTTC. Protein product: CASSVGGRGKAQYF.

J is TRBJ2-5 and V is TRBV7-2; 7 bases are a match to TRBD1. This CDR3 has 15 amino acids. The trim removed 2 bases at V and 2 bases at J, leaving 5 bases unmatched. Germline V gene sequence: CDR1 SGHTA, CDR2 FQGNSA. CDR3 loop: CASSLQSRGQETQYF. The CDR3 DNA is TGTGCCAGCAGCTTACAGTCCAGGGGGCAAGAGACCCAGTACTTC.

V and J are TRBV4-1 and TRBJ1-1, with D maybe TRBD1 (6 bases). The CDR3 has 16 amino acids. CDR1 MGHRA and CDR2 YSYEKL come from the germline V gene. The germline V and J ends were trimmed by 1 base and 0 bases, with 12 bases remaining between them. This CDR3 reads CASSQGTGRMNTEAFF. The DNA of the CDR3 is TGCGCCAGCAGCCAAGGCACAGGGCGAATGAACACTGAAGCTTTCTTT.

The J gene is TRBJ1-4, the V gene TRBV5-1, with 8 bases fitting TRBD1. Trimming at V came to 2 bases and at J to 7 bases, leaving 4 bases not matched to a gene. The CDR3 sequence is 14 residues long. Looked up from germline, CDR1 is SGHRS and CDR2 is YFSETQ. The CDR3 reads CASSLQGVVEKLFF. CDR3 bases: TGCGCCAGCAGCTTACAGGGGGTCGTTGAAAAACTGTTTTTT.

The chain links TRBV5-6 to TRBJ2-3; TRBD2 aligns across 8 bases. V dropped 2 bases and J dropped 3; count of bases not matched to a gene: 8. Looked up from germline, CDR1 is SGHDT and CDR2 is YYEEEE. This CDR3 comprises 16 residues. CDR3 DNA: TGTGCCAGCAGCTTTCCGGGACTAGGGGAGACAGATACGCAGTATTTT. It specifies CASSFPGLGETDTQYF.

This clone was seen only once. This rearrangement joins TRBV7-9 to TRBJ2-7; 7 nucleotides align to TRBD1. There are 19 residues in the CDR3. V was clipped by 4 bases and J by 2 bases; unmatched bases: 20. Germline V gene data show CDR1 as SEHNR and CDR2 as FQNEAQ (reference sequence). Written as DNA, the CDR3 is TGTGCCAGCAGCTCCCATGGGGACAGCCCGGTCTTAGGTCCCTACGAGCAGTACTTC. Translated, it gives CASSSHGDSPVLGPYEQYF.

This clone has just one count. The chain is built from TRBV7-2 and TRBJ2-3; no reliable D call. The V end lost 2 bases, the J end lost 6 bases, and 15 bases lay between the germline ends. CDR1 is SGHTA, CDR2 FQGNSA, per germline. The CDR3 length is 15 residues. The CDR3 DNA reads as TGTGCCAGCAGCTTAATGAGCACCACGGCGGATACGCAGTATTTT. Translation gives CASSLMSTTADTQYF.

The rearrangement uses TRBV7-9 and TRBJ2-5; the D call may be TRBD1 or TRBD2 (6 bases each). V was shortened by 4 bases and J by 5 bases, with 17 bases between the two germline ends. The CDR3 loop spans 15 amino acids. CDR1 is SEHNR and CDR2 is FQNEAQ in the germline V gene (reference sequence). The CDR3 reads CASSSPTGALETQYF. CDR3 coding DNA: TGTGCCAGCAGCTCCCCAACGGGGGCGCTGGAGACCCAGTACTTC. Full variable domain (rest looked up from reference TRBV7-9 and TRBJ2-5): DTGVSQNPRHKITKRGQNVTFRCDPISEHNRLYWYRQTLGQGPEFLTYFQNEAQLEKSRLLSDRFSAERPKGSFSTLEIQRTEQGDSAMYLCASSSPTGALETQYFGPGTRLLVL.